The clone carrying this T cell receptor beta chain has just one count. No antigen is known for it. Primed by a sample-barcoded 5' primer and a J-beta primer mix, a second PCR proceeded for about 6 to 11 cycles. TCRdb re-called the 5' RACE reads through MiXCR, storing one row per CDR3 protein. The repertoire holds 700,000 or so distinct CDR3 sequences, with 40% to 45% as singletons. Per the germline V gene, CDR1 is DFQATT and CDR2 is SNEGSKA (reference sequence). V shed 0 bases and J shed 6 bases, with 15 bases lying between them. The CDR3 consists of 15 residues. This specimen belongs to a study of blood T cells in healthy people across ages. Overall study results and limits: Diversity of TCR beta per million T cells declined in a roughly linear way with age.

PBMCs, at least 6.5 million per sample, were isolated. The gene calls are TRBV20-1 and TRBJ2-1, with D possibly being TRBD2 (7 bases). Sequences were obtained from blood. This sequence originates from an elderly man in good health. CDR3 nucleotides: TGCAGTGCTAGAGAAGCGGGGAGACAGGCCAATGAGCAGTTCTTC. Amino acids: CSAREAGRQANEQFF.